Listed here are 27 T cell receptor beta chains from one sample, sequenced in a study of cytomegalovirus exposure and HLA in healthy donors. The PCR was carried out with 60 Vbeta primers and 13 Jbeta primers. Sequencing was performed with immunoSEQ multiplex PCR; in TCRdb, only in-frame clones are kept and a portion is missing. The sample has 98,000 or so clones, around 73% seen once; the top ten hold roughly 1.9%. The material sequenced was PBMCs. The source of these receptors is a woman aged 40 to 50 in good health and CMV-seronegative.

The chain couples TRBV18 to TRBJ1-4, with 11 bases lining up with TRBD1. J gave up 8 bases and V 3 bases, and 5 bases lay outside the gene matches. The length of the CDR3 is 15 residues. Germline V gives CDR1 KGHSH, CDR2 LQKENI. This CDR3 is CASSPGTGGIEKLFF. CDR3 coding DNA: TGTGCCAGCTCACCGGGGACAGGGGGAATAGAAAAACTGTTTTTT.

The V and J genes are TRBV28 and TRBJ1-2, with 9 positions matching TRBD1. J was trimmed by 7 bases and V by 7 bases; bases with no gene match: 10. The CDR3 contains 14 residues. CDR1 is MDHEN and CDR2 is SYDVKM in the germline V gene. This chain's CDR3 is CASIPGTGNRGYTF. The CDR3 region has the DNA TGTGCCAGCATTCCCGGGACAGGGAATCGTGGCTACACCTTC.

The chain uses TRBV19 and TRBJ2-3, with D perhaps matching TRBD2 (6 bases). The ends were cut back, 4 bases at V and 3 bases at J, with 11 bases in the middle. The germline V gene encodes CDR1 LNHDA and CDR2 SQIVND (reference sequence). CDR3 length: 14 amino acids. The CDR3 DNA sequence: TGTGCCAGTAGTAGGGACGGGGGTACAGATACGCAGTATTTT. It codes for CASSRDGGTDTQYF.

The chain employs TRBV6-5 and TRBJ1-1, with TRBD1 identical over 7 bases. Unmatched junction bases numbered 5, after V lost 4 bases and J lost 6 bases. Germline assignment: CDR1 MNHEY and CDR2 SVGAGI. CDR3 length: 13 amino acids. CDR3 coding DNA: TGTGCCAGCAGTTCGGACAGGTGGGCTGAAGCTTTCTTT. Amino acid sequence: CASSSDRWAEAFF.

This clone came up a few times. The gene calls are TRBV7-6 and TRBJ1-1; TRBD1 matches 10 bases. Germline CDR1 is SGHVS and CDR2 is FNYEAQ. Trimming took 5 bases from V and 1 from J; bases not matched to a gene: 4. CDR3 length equals 15 residues. The CDR3 sequence is CASSAWDRGNTEAFF. The DNA of the CDR3 is TGTGCCAGCAGCGCGTGGGACAGGGGGAACACTGAAGCTTTCTTT. Complete variable domain (other parts from reference TRBV7-6 and TRBJ1-1): GAGVSQSPRYKVTKRGQDVALRCDPISGHVSLYWYRQALGQGPEFLTYFNYEAQQDKSGLPNDRFSAERPEGSISTLTIQRTEQRDSAMYRCASSAWDRGNTEAFFGQGTRLTVV.

This chain connects TRBV28 to TRBJ2-2; no reliable D call. The CDR3 spans 13 residues. In germline, CDR1 is MDHEN, CDR2 SYDVKM. V lost 4 bases and J 6 bases, leaving 9 bases between the germline ends. Here the CDR3 DNA reads TGTGCCAGCAGTTCGCTAATCTCCGGGGAGCTGTTTTTT. Translation: CASSSLISGELFF.

J is TRBJ2-5 and V is TRBV6-6; 7 bases line up with TRBD1. V dropped 5 bases and J dropped 5; count of bases not matched to a gene: 8. This CDR3 is built from 14 residues. Germline-derived CDR1 and CDR2 are MNHNY and SVGAGI (reference sequence). The CDR3, as DNA: TGTGCCAGCAGTAAACCGGGACAGATGGAGACCCAGTACTTC. Translated, it gives CASSKPGQMETQYF.

J is TRBJ2-1 and V is TRBV7-2, with TRBD2 matching 11 bases. CDR3 size: 15 residues. Unmatched junction bases numbered 5, after V lost 3 bases and J lost 7 bases. The germline V gene encodes CDR1 SGHTA and CDR2 FQGNSA. CDR3 DNA sequence: TGTGCCAGCAGCTTGTTAGCGGGAGGGCGGAATGAGCAGTTCTTC. This codes for CASSLLAGGRNEQFF. Drawing the rest from reference TRBV7-2 and TRBJ2-1, the complete variable domain is GAGVSQSPSNKVTEKGKDVELRCDPISGHTALYWYRQSLGQGLEFLIYFQGNSAPDKSGLPSDRFSAERTGGSVSTLTIQRTQQEDSAVYLCASSLLAGGRNEQFFGPGTRLTVL.

The chain carries TRBV19 and TRBJ1-2; D perhaps matches TRBD1 (6 bases). V was shortened by 5 bases and J by 1 base, with 14 bases between the two germline ends. Germline V gene sequence: CDR1 LNHDA, CDR2 SQIVND (reference sequence). The CDR3 covers 15 residues. In DNA form, the CDR3 reads TGTGCCAGTAGTGAAGAACAGGGTTTTAACTATGGCTACACCTTC. Its translation is CASSEEQGFNYGYTF.

The V and J genes are TRBV4-1 and TRBJ1-5; 9 nucleotides match TRBD1. The V and J ends lost 4 bases and 4 bases, in that order; junction bases with no gene match: 17. The CDR3 has 19 amino acids. CDR1 is MGHRA and CDR2 is YSYEKL in the germline V gene. The CDR3 loop reads CASSRSFVGQGVRNQPQHF. In DNA form, the CDR3 reads TGCGCCAGCAGCCGCTCTTTTGTGGGACAGGGAGTCCGAAATCAGCCCCAGCATTTT.

The chain employs TRBV28 and TRBJ2-7; 10 positions agree with TRBD2. Losses at the gene ends were 4 bases for V and 4 bases for J; bases not matched to a gene: 7. CDR1 and CDR2 (germline): MDHEN, SYDVKM. This CDR3 contains 15 residues. The CDR3 region is CASSSWLAGVYEQYF. In DNA form, the CDR3 reads TGTGCCAGCAGTTCTTGGCTAGCGGGAGTTTACGAGCAGTACTTC.

The V and J genes are TRBV7-9 and TRBJ2-4; TRBD1 matches at 9 bases. This CDR3 is built from 13 residues. Germline trimming cut 2 bases from V and 16 bases from J; bases unmatched to any gene: 9. CDR1 and CDR2 from the germline V gene are SEHNR and FQNEAQ (reference sequence). The DNA for the CDR3 is TGTGCCAGCAGCTTACTCCCGGGACAGGGTAAATACTTC. Residues: CASSLLPGQGKYF.

This chain connects TRBV6-1 to TRBJ2-6, with D possibly TRBD2 on 6 matching bases. Deletions cut 0 bases from V and 1 base from J, with 7 bases between. From germline, CDR1 is MNHNS and CDR2 SASEGT. CDR3 size: 16 residues. CDR3 DNA: TGTGCCAGCAGTGAAGCGGGACTTTCTGGGGCCAACGTCCTGACTTTC. Its translation is CASSEAGLSGANVLTF.

The rearrangement links TRBV4-1 to TRBJ2-3; 9 bases are shared with TRBD1. V dropped 3 bases and J dropped 5; count of bases not matched to a gene: 9. CDR3 length: 16 residues. Germline assignment: CDR1 MGHRA and CDR2 YSYEKL. The DNA of the CDR3 is TGCGCCAGCAGCCACGGGGGACAGGGAGATCTAGATACGCAGTATTTT. Its protein product is CASSHGGQGDLDTQYF.

The chain joins TRBV9 to TRBJ2-7; the D gene is possibly TRBD2 (5 bases). The CDR3 extends over 15 amino acids. V was cut by 0 bases and J by 2 bases, with 12 bases left in between. Per the germline V gene, CDR1 is SGDLS and CDR2 is YYNGEE. The CDR3 DNA is TGTGCCAGCAGCGTAGCAGGCGGGTCTGCCTACGAGCAGTACTTC. This gives the protein CASSVAGGSAYEQYF.

V gene TRBV27 combines with J gene TRBJ1-1, with TRBD1 matching over 8 bases. The CDR3 is 15 residues long. J lost 6 bases, V lost 5 bases, and 11 bases had no gene match. Germline assignment: CDR1 MNHEY and CDR2 SMNVEV (reference sequence). Here the CDR3 reads CASSQGARTLSEAFF. The DNA for the CDR3 is TGTGCCAGCAGTCAGGGGGCGCGTACGTTATCTGAAGCTTTCTTT.

This chain connects TRBV18 to TRBJ2-7; D is perhaps TRBD2 (5 bases). The CDR3 is made up of 15 amino acids. Trimming left V 3 bases short and J 0 bases short, with 12 bases between. Germline V gene lookup returns CDR1 KGHSH and CDR2 LQKENI. CDR3 sequence reads: CASSPARESSYEQYF. The CDR3 region has the DNA TGTGCCAGCTCACCTGCACGGGAAAGCTCCTACGAGCAGTACTTC.

The chain uses TRBV19 and TRBJ2-2; D is possibly TRBD1 (6 bases). Between the trimmed V and J ends, which lost 7 bases and 5 bases, there was a span of 17 bases. CDR3 size: 15 residues. Germline lookup yields CDR1 LNHDA and CDR2 SQIVND (reference sequence). The CDR3 DNA is TGTGCCAGTACCAGCGATCCAAGGGGGACCGGGGAGCTGTTTTTT. This encodes CASTSDPRGTGELFF. The complete variable domain, with remaining parts taken from reference TRBV19 and TRBJ2-2, reads DGGITQSPKYLFRKEGQNVTLSCEQNLNHDAMYWYRQDPGQGLRLIYYSQIVNDFQKGDIAEGYSVSREKKESFPLTVTSAQKNPTAFYLCASTSDPRGTGELFFGEGSRLTVL.

The CDR3 nucleotides read TGTGCCAGCAGTTTATCCAGGACAGGGAACTATGGCTACACCTTC. This gives the protein CASSLSRTGNYGYTF. The V gene is TRBV27, the J gene TRBJ1-2; 8 positions match TRBD1. CDR1 and CDR2 from the germline V gene are MNHEY and SMNVEV (reference sequence). J was trimmed by 2 bases and V by 0 bases; bases with no gene match: 2. The CDR3 covers 15 residues.

V and J are TRBV6-5 and TRBJ2-7; 7 bases match TRBD1. The CDR3 loop spans 13 amino acids. J was trimmed by 6 bases and V by 2 bases; bases with no gene match: 4. Germline-derived CDR1 and CDR2 are MNHEY and SVGAGI. CDR3 bases: TGTGCCAGCAGTTACAGGGGGCGTTCCGAGCAGTACTTC. It codes for CASSYRGRSEQYF.

This clone was counted between two and nine times. The V call is TRBV14, the J call TRBJ2-1, with a tentative D call TRBD1 (6 bases). Trimming took 6 bases from V and 6 from J, leaving 18 bases between them. This CDR3 region has 15 residues. Germline values: CDR1 SGHDN, CDR2 FVKESK. CDR3 in DNA: TGTGCCAGCAGTCCCACAGGGATTCGGGCCAATGAGCAGTTCTTC. This sequence encodes CASSPTGIRANEQFF.

The chain carries TRBV4-3 and TRBJ2-1; 7 bases match TRBD2. The CDR3 consists of 16 residues. Unmatched junction bases numbered 15, after V lost 1 base and J lost 12 bases. Germline assignment: CDR1 LGHNA and CDR2 YSLEER. The CDR3 DNA sequence: TGCGCCAGCAGCCAAGCATGGTGGGAGGGCCCGCGATGGCAGTTCTTC. Translated: CASSQAWWEGPRWQFF.

CDR3 sequence (DNA): TGTGCCAGCAGCCTTTCTGGACAGGGGGCGCCTGGCTACACCTTC. This codes for CASSLSGQGAPGYTF. The rearrangement uses TRBV7-2 and TRBJ1-2; 11 positions agree with TRBD1. V shed 5 bases and J 7 bases; nucleotides not matched to a gene: 9. CDR3 size: 15 residues. Germline V gene sequence: CDR1 SGHTA, CDR2 FQGNSA.

V is TRBV2 and J is TRBJ2-1, with a tentative D call TRBD2 (5 bases). The CDR3 length is 15 residues. CDR1 is SNHLY and CDR2 is FYNNEI in the germline V gene. The V gene lost 7 bases and the J gene lost 2 bases, with 15 bases spanning the gap. CDR3 amino acids: CASKVGAVPYNEQFF. CDR3 nucleotides: TGTGCCAGCAAGGTAGGAGCGGTCCCCTACAATGAGCAGTTCTTC.

The chain has TRBV7-6 and TRBJ1-1; the match to TRBD1 covers 8 bases. The CDR3 contains 17 residues. With 5 bases clipped from V and 1 base from J, the junction kept 12 bases outside the gene matches. The germline V gene encodes CDR1 SGHVS and CDR2 FNYEAQ. CDR3: CASSKTRTGSPNTEAFF. The CDR3 DNA is TGTGCCAGCAGCAAGACCAGGACAGGGTCTCCGAACACTGAAGCTTTCTTT. Filled out from reference TRBV7-6 and TRBJ1-1, the complete variable domain reads GAGVSQSPRYKVTKRGQDVALRCDPISGHVSLYWYRQALGQGPEFLTYFNYEAQQDKSGLPNDRFSAERPEGSISTLTIQRTEQRDSAMYRCASSKTRTGSPNTEAFFGQGTRLTVV.

The chain combines TRBV19 with TRBJ2-7, with 11 positions matching TRBD2. The CDR3 spans 16 residues. V was clipped by 3 bases and J by 2 bases; unmatched bases: 6. The germline gives CDR1 LNHDA, CDR2 SQIVND (reference sequence). The CDR3 DNA sequence: TGTGCCAGTAGTATGGGATTGACTAGCGGGACCTACGAGCAGTACTTC. This gives the protein CASSMGLTSGTYEQYF.

Only a few counts were recorded for this clone. This sequence joins TRBV28 and TRBJ1-1; possibly TRBD1 for D (5 bases). CDR1 is MDHEN, CDR2 SYDVKM, per germline. The CDR3 has 13 amino acids. V gave up 7 bases and J gave up 7 bases, with 16 bases separating them. CDR3 residues: CASTPGGRVEAFF. For the CDR3, the DNA is TGTGCCAGCACCCCCGGGGGGAGGGTTGAAGCTTTCTTT.